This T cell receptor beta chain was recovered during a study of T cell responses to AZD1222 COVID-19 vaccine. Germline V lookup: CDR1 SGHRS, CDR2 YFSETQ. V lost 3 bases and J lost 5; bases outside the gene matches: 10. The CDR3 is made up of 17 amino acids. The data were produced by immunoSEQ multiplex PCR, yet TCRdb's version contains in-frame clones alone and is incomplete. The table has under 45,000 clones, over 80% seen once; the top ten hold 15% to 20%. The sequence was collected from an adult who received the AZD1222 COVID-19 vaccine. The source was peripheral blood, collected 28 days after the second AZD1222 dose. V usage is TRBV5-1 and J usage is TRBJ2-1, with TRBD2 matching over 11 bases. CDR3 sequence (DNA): TGCGCCAGCAGCTCCAGAACCGGGACTAGCGGCAACAATGAGCAGTTCTTC. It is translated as CASSSRTGTSGNNEQFF.